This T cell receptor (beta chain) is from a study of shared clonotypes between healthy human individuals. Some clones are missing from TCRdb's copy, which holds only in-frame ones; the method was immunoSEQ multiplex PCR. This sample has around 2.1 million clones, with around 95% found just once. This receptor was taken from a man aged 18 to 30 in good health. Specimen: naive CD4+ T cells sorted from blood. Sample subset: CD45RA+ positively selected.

CDR3 loop: CASSPSGAQVYEQYF. In DNA form, the CDR3 reads TGTGCCAGCAGCCCGTCTGGCGCCCAAGTCTACGAGCAGTACTTC. The genes are TRBV7-2 and TRBJ2-7, with D unclear. There are 15 residues in the CDR3. V gave up 5 bases and J gave up 3 bases, with 17 bases separating them. Germline V gene data show CDR1 as SGHTA and CDR2 as FQGNSA.